The clone carrying this T cell receptor beta chain was counted once. Antigen specificity is unknown. The data were produced by immunoSEQ multiplex PCR, yet TCRdb's version contains in-frame clones alone and is incomplete. The top ten clones hold around 0.2% of a sample with about 25,000 clones, about 95% of them seen once. These data originate in a study of B cell selection in AIRE deficiency. The sorted conventional CD4 T cells were gated as CD4+CD127+. Study-wide findings and caveats: Healthy Tconv contained roughly two fifths of shared healthy Treg sequences; only TCRbeta sequenced. Patient Tconv and Treg cells showed healthy-like TCRBV usage, CDR3 length, diversity.

The trim removed 5 bases at V and 5 bases at J, leaving 11 bases unmatched. The germline V gene encodes CDR1 KGHSH and CDR2 LQKENI. The CDR3 is 16 amino acids. The gene calls are TRBV18 and TRBJ1-2; 10 bases agree with TRBD1. The specimen was CD4+CD127+ conventional T cells sorted from PBMCs. The source of this sequence is a human donor in good health. The CDR3 DNA sequence: TGTGCCAGCTCAGCTACCATGGACAGGGGGGGATATGGCTACACCTTC. The encoded protein is CASSATMDRGGYGYTF.